The 16 T cell receptor beta chains reported below all come from one sample, sequenced in a study of T cell changes during pregnancy in multiple sclerosis. Sequenced by immunoSEQ multiplex PCR; TCRdb stores in-frame clones only, minus some. Among about 87,000 clones listed, around 95% were seen once. The material sequenced was peripheral blood, taken in the third trimester of pregnancy. These receptors were obtained from a female donor in good health, enrolled as a control in a pregnancy study.

To note about this clone: Germline is not matched at one junction end, which may reflect a read error. This sequence joins TRBV6-5 and TRBJ1-1; D is uncertain. CDR3 size: 13 residues. Germline lookup yields CDR1 MNHEY and CDR2 SVGAGI. The DNA of the CDR3 is TGTGCCGGCAGTTACTCGGCAACGACTGAAGCTTTCTTT. Amino acids: CAGSYSATTEAFF.

The chain carries TRBV2 and TRBJ2-3; a possible D gene is TRBD2 (6 bases). V was shortened by 5 bases and J by 0 bases, with 6 bases between the two germline ends. CDR1 SNHLY and CDR2 FYNNEI come from the germline V gene. CDR3 size: 13 residues. CDR3 DNA sequence: TGTGCCAGCAGTCGGGAGAGCACAGATACGCAGTATTTT. This encodes CASSRESTDTQYF.

This chain uses TRBV28 with TRBJ2-1, with a tentative D call TRBD2 (6 bases). Between the trimmed V and J ends, which lost 9 bases and 6 bases, there was a span of 18 bases. CDR1 and CDR2 (germline): MDHEN, SYDVKM. This CDR3 comprises 14 residues. CDR3 sequence (DNA): TGTGCCAGTGCCGTCCTTGACGGGAGCAATGAGCAGTTCTTC. This gives the protein CASAVLDGSNEQFF.

This chain links TRBV28 with TRBJ1-2, with TRBD1 as a possible D gene (6 bases). The V gene's germline CDR1 is MDHEN and CDR2 SYDVKM. This CDR3 spans 12 amino acids. V was pared by 5 bases and J by 8 bases, with 12 bases between. CDR3 DNA sequence: TGTGCCAGCAGTCGGGACAAAAGGGGCTACACCTTC. It codes for CASSRDKRGYTF.

The chain recombines TRBV13 with TRBJ2-2; D not certain. Trimming cost V 5 bases and J 3 bases, with 13 bases left between them. CDR3 length: 15 amino acids. CDR1 is PRHDT, CDR2 FYEKMQ, per germline (reference sequence). The CDR3 here is CASSAHYTDTGELFF. The CDR3 bases are TGTGCCAGCAGCGCCCACTATACCGACACCGGGGAGCTGTTTTTT.

This sequence joins TRBV18 and TRBJ1-5, with a tentative D call TRBD1 (5 bases). With 0 bases removed from V and 1 base from J, the gap between germline ends came to 10 bases. The V gene's germline CDR1 is KGHSH and CDR2 LQKENI. This CDR3 comprises 16 residues. The CDR3 DNA sequence: TGTGCCAGCTCACCACCGTCAGGACAAAGCAATCAGCCCCAGCATTTT. Protein: CASSPPSGQSNQPQHF.

This clone was seen more than once but under ten times. The CDR3: CASSPTGQAYEQYF. The CDR3 coding sequence is TGTGCCAGCAGCCCAACAGGACAGGCCTACGAGCAGTACTTC. This chain joins TRBV7-8 and TRBJ2-7; 7 nucleotides align to TRBD1. With V trimmed by 5 bases and J by 2 bases, 6 bases remained unmatched. CDR3 length equals 14 residues. The V gene's germline CDR1 is SGHVS and CDR2 FQNEAQ.

This clone showed up just once. The chain recombines TRBV5-5 with TRBJ2-7, with 11 positions matching TRBD2. The CDR3 contains 15 residues. CDR1 is SGHKS and CDR2 is YYEKEE in the germline V gene (reference sequence). J was trimmed by 2 bases and V by 4 bases; bases with no gene match: 5. CDR3 DNA sequence: TGTGCCAGCAGCCCCGGGACTAGCGGTCCCTACGAGCAGTACTTC. Translation: CASSPGTSGPYEQYF.

The DNA of the CDR3 is TGTGCCAGCAGTGAGGAGGGGGCCAGTAACTATGGCTACACCTTC. Protein: CASSEEGASNYGYTF. The V call is TRBV2, the J call TRBJ1-2; 7 positions agree with TRBD1. Trimming cost V 3 bases and J 1 base; bases outside gene matches: 5. From germline, CDR1 is SNHLY and CDR2 FYNNEI. The CDR3 consists of 15 residues.

This chain uses TRBV7-2 with TRBJ2-7, with 8 bases lining up with TRBD2. The CDR3 covers 14 residues. Germline V gene data show CDR1 as SGHTA and CDR2 as FQGNSA. V shed 5 bases, J shed 6 bases, and the junction held 9 bases outside the gene matches. The CDR3 loop is CASSREGGPLEQYF. CDR3 sequence (DNA): TGTGCCAGCAGCCGGGAGGGAGGGCCTCTCGAGCAGTACTTC.

The chain is built from TRBV7-2 and TRBJ2-3; TRBD1 is a possible D gene (6 bases). Deletions cut 6 bases from V and 9 bases from J, with 13 bases between. Per the germline V gene, CDR1 is SGHTA and CDR2 is FQGNSA. The CDR3 spans 12 residues. The CDR3 sequence: CASSPPGQTQYF. Here the CDR3 DNA reads TGTGCCAGCAGTCCTCCAGGACAGACGCAGTATTTT.

This chain joins TRBV5-1 and TRBJ1-6; maybe TRBD1 (6 bases). Trimming took off 4 bases at V and 6 bases at J, with 11 bases between the two ends. The CDR3 extends over 14 amino acids. Germline-derived CDR1 and CDR2 are SGHRS and YFSETQ. The CDR3 nucleotides read TGCGCCAGCAGCGTCCAGGGGAGTAATTCACCCCTCCACTTT. Translated: CASSVQGSNSPLHF.

The chain uses TRBV7-6 and TRBJ2-1, with D possibly TRBD2 on 6 matching bases. Germline V CDR1 and CDR2: SGHVS, FNYEAQ. With 2 bases removed from V and 7 bases from J, the gap between germline ends came to 12 bases. The CDR3 has 14 residues. The CDR3 region is CASSLKNGGNEQFF. CDR3 DNA: TGTGCCAGCAGCTTAAAAAATGGGGGGAATGAGCAGTTCTTC.

The rearrangement joins TRBV5-4 to TRBJ2-5; no clear D. The CDR3 loop spans 14 amino acids. Germline loops: CDR1 SGHNT, CDR2 YYREEE (reference sequence). The V end lost 0 bases, the J end lost 1 base, and 7 bases lay between the germline ends. CDR3 bases: TGTGCCAGCAGCTTGGCTGCCGGCCAAGAGACCCAGTACTTC. Protein product: CASSLAAGQETQYF.

The chain combines TRBV10-2 with TRBJ1-2, with D unclear. This CDR3 comprises 13 residues. Germline V CDR1 and CDR2: WSHSY, SAAADI. The V gene lost 1 base and the J gene lost 0 bases, with 3 bases spanning the gap. CDR3 sequence (DNA): TGCGCCAGCAGTGAGTTAGCTAACTATGGCTACACCTTC. The encoded protein is CASSELANYGYTF.

The chain uses TRBV28 and TRBJ2-5; TRBD1 is a possible D gene (7 bases). The CDR3 is 15 amino acids. Per the germline V gene, CDR1 is MDHEN and CDR2 is SYDVKM. Trimming took off 3 bases at V and 1 base at J, with 12 bases between the two ends. CDR3 DNA sequence: TGTGCCAGCAGTTTGACAGGGACTCTCCAAGAGACCCAGTACTTC. Its protein is CASSLTGTLQETQYF.